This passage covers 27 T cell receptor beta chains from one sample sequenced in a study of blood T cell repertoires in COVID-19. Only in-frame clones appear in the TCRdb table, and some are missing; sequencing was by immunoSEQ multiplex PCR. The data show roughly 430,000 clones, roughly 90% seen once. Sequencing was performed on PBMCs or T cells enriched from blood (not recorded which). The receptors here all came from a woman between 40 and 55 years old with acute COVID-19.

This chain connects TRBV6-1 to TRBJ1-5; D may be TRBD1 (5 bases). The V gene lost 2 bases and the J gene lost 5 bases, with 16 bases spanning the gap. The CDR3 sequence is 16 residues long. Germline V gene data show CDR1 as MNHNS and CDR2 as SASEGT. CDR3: CASSEPRQRKDQPQHF. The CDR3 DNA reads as TGTGCCAGCAGTGAACCCAGACAGAGGAAGGATCAGCCCCAGCATTTT.

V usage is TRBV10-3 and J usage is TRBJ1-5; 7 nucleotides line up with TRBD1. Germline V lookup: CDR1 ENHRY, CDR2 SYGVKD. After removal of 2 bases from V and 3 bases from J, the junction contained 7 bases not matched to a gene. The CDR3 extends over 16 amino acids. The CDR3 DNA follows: TGTGCCATCAGTGAGACCTTCGGACAGGACAATCAGCCCCAGCATTTT. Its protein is CAISETFGQDNQPQHF.

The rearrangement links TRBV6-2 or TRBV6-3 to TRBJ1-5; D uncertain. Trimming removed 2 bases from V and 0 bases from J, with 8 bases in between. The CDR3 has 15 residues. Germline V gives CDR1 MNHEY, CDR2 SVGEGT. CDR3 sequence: CASSYAANSNQPQHF. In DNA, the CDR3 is TGTGCCAGCAGTTACGCGGCGAATAGCAATCAGCCCCAGCATTTT.

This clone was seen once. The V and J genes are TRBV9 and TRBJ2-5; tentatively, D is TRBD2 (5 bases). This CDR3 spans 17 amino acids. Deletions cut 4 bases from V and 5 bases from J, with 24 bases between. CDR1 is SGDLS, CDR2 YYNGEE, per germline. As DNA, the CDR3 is TGTGCCAGCAGCCCCGATGAGGGTTCGAGCTTTTGGGAGACCCAGTACTTC. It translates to CASSPDEGSSFWETQYF.

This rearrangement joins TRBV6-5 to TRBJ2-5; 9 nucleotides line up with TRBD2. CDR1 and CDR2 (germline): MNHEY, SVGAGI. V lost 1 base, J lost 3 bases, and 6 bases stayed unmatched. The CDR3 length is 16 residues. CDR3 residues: CASSYLAGGGKETQYF. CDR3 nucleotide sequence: TGTGCCAGCAGTTACTTGGCGGGGGGGGGTAAAGAGACCCAGTACTTC.

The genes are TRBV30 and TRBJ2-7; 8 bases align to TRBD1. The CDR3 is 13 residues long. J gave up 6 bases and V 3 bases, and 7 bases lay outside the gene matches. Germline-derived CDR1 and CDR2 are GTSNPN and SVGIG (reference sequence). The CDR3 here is CAWSGTGTTEQYF. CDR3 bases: TGTGCCTGGAGCGGGACAGGTACCACCGAGCAGTACTTC. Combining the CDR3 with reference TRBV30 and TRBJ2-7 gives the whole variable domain SQTIHQWPATLVQPVGSPLSLECTVEGTSNPNLYWYRQAAGRGLQLLFYSVGIGQISSEVPQNLSASRPQDRQFILSSKKLLLSDSGFYLCAWSGTGTTEQYFGPGTRLTVT.

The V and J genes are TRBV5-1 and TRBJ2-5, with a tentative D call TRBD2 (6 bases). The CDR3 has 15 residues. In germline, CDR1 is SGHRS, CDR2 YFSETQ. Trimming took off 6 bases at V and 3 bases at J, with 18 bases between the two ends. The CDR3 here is CASTYPGTGEETQYF. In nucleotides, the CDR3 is TGCGCCAGCACTTATCCTGGGACGGGGGAAGAGACCCAGTACTTC.

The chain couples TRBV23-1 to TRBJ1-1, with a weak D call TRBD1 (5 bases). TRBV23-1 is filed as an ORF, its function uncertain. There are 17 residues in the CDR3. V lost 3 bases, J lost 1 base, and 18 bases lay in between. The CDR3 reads CASSHQVRDRPNTEAFF. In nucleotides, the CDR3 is TGCGCCAGCAGTCACCAAGTAAGAGACAGACCGAACACTGAAGCTTTCTTT.

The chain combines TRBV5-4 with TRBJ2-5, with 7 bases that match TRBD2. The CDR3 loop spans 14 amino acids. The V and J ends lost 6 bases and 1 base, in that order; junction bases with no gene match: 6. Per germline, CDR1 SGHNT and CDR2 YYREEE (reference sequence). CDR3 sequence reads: CASKSRTSQETQYF. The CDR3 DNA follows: TGTGCCAGCAAAAGTCGGACTAGCCAAGAGACCCAGTACTTC.

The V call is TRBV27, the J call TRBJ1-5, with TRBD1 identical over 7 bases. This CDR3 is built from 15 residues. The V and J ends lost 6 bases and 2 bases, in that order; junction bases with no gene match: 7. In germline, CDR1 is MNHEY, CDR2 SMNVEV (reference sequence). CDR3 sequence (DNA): TGTGCCAGCAGCCCGATAGGGACAGGCAATCAGCCCCAGCATTTT. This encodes CASSPIGTGNQPQHF.

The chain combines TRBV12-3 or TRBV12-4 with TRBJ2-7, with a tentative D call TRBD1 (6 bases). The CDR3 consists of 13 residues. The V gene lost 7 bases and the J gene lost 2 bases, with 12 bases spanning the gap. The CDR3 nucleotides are TGTGCCAGCACCAAACAGGGCACCTACGAGCAGTACTTC. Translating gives CASTKQGTYEQYF.

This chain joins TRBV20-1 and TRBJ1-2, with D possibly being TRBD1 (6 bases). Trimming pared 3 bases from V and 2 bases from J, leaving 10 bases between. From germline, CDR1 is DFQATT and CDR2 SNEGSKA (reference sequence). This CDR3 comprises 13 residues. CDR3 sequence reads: CSASGGVNYGYTF. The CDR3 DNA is TGCAGTGCTAGTGGGGGCGTAAACTATGGCTACACCTTC.

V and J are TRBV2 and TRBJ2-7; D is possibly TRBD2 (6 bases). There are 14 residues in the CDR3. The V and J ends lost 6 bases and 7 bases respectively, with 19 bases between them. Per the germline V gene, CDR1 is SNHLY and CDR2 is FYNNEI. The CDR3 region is CASSLPRRGGEQYF. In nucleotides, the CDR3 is TGTGCCAGCAGCCTCCCCCGGAGGGGTGGGGAGCAGTACTTC.

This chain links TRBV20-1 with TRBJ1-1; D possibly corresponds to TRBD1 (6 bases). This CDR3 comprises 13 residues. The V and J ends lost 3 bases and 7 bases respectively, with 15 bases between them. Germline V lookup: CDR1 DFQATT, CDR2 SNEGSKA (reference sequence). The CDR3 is CSASYGGLSEAFF. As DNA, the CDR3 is TGCAGTGCTAGTTACGGGGGGCTGAGTGAAGCTTTCTTT.

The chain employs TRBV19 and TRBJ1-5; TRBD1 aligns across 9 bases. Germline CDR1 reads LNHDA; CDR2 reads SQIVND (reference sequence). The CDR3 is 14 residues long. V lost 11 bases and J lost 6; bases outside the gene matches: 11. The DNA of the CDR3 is TGTGCCGCTTGGGGGGACAGGGACAGTCAGCCCCAGCATTTT. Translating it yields CAAWGDRDSQPQHF.

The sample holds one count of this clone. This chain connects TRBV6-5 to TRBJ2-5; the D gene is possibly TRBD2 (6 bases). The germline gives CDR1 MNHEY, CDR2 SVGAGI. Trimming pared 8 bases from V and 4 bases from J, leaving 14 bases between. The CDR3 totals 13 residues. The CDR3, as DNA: TGTGCCAGCGATCTAGTGGAGGGAGAGACCCAGTACTTC. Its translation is CASDLVEGETQYF.

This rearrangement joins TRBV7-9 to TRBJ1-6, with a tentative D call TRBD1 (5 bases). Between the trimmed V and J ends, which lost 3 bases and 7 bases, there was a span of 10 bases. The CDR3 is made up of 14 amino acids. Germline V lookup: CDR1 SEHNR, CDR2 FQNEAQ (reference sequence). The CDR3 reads CASSFSGENSPLHF. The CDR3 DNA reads TGTGCCAGCAGCTTCTCGGGGGAGAATTCACCCCTCCACTTT.

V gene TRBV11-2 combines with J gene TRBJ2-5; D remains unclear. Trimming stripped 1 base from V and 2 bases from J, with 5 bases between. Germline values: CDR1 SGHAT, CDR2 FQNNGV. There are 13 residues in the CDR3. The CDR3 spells CASSLAPQETQYF. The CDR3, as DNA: TGTGCCAGCAGCTTAGCCCCTCAAGAGACCCAGTACTTC.

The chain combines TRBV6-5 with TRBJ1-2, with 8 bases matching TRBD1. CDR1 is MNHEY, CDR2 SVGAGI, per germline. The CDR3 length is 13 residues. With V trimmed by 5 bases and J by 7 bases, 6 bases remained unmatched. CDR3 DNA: TGTGCCAGCAGTAAGGACAGGGAAGGTGGCTACACCTTC. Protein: CASSKDREGGYTF.

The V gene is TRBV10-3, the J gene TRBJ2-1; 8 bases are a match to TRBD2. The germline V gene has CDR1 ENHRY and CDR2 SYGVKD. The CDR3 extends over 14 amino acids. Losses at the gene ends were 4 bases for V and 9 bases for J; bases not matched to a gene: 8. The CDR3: CAISVERGSGEQFF. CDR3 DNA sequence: TGTGCCATCAGTGTTGAGCGGGGGAGTGGTGAGCAGTTCTTC.

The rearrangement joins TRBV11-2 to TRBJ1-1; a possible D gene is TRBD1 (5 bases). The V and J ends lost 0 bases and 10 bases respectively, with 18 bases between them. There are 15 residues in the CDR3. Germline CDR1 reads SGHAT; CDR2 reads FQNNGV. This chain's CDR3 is CASSLEGVAGSGAFF. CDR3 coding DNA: TGTGCCAGCAGCTTAGAAGGGGTTGCGGGGAGTGGAGCTTTCTTT.

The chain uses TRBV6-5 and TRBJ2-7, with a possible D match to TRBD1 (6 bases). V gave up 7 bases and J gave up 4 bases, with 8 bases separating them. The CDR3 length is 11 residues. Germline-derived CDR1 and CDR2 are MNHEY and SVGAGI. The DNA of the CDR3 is TGTGCCAGCAATACAGGGTACGAGCAGTACTTC. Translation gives CASNTGYEQYF.

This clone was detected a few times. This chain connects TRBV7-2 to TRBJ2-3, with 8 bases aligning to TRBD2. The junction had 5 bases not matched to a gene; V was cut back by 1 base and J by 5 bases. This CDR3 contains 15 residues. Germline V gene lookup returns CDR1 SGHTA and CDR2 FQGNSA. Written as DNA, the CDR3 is TGTGCCAGCAGCTTAGAAATCGGGGGGGGAGATACGCAGTATTTT. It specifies CASSLEIGGGDTQYF.

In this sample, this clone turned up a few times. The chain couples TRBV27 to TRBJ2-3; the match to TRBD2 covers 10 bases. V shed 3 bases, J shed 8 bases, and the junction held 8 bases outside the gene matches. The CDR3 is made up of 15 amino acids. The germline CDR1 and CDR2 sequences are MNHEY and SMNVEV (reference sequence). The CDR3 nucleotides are TGTGCCAGCAGTTTGTCCAGCGGGGGGGCTATTACGCAGTATTTT. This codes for CASSLSSGGAITQYF.

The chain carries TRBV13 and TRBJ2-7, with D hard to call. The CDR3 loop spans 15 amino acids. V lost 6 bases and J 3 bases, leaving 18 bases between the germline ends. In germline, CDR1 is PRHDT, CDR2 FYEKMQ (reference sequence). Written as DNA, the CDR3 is TGTGCCAGCAGTTTCCGGAGCCCGGAGAGCTACGAGCAGTACTTC. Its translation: CASSFRSPESYEQYF.

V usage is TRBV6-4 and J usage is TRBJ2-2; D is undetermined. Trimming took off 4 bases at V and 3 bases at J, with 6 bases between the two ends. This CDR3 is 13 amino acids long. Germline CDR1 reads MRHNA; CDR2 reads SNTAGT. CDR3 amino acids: CASSADYTGELFF. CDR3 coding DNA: TGTGCCAGCAGTGCAGACTACACCGGGGAGCTGTTTTTT.

The CDR3 region has the DNA TGTGCCAGTAGCGTGTCACAGGGGTTGGGCGAGCAGTACTTC. Encoded protein: CASSVSQGLGEQYF. V usage is TRBV19 and J usage is TRBJ2-7; 7 bases are shared with TRBD1. V was pared by 6 bases and J by 6 bases, with 11 bases of the junction left unmatched. There are 14 residues in the CDR3. The germline V gene encodes CDR1 LNHDA and CDR2 SQIVND (reference sequence).